This T cell receptor beta chain was captured by sequencing in a study of CD8+ T cells in alopecia areata. Looking at the study overall: Treated patients swallowed 5 to 10 mg of oral tofacitinib twice daily.

Germline trimming cut 8 bases from V and 0 bases from J; bases unmatched to any gene: 10. The length of the CDR3 is 16 residues. Germline loops: CDR1 GTSNPN, CDR2 SVGIG (reference sequence). As the sequencing template, cDNA was produced by extracting RNA and reverse transcribing it. Generated by immunoSEQ multiplex PCR, the TCRdb table keeps only in-frame clones and is missing some. Among about 150,000 clones listed, about three fifths were seen once. The sample in question was CD4+ T cells sorted from blood, obtained at week 0. The clonotype originates from a human donor with alopecia areata. The chain combines TRBV30 with TRBJ2-6; 7 bases map to TRBD1. CDR3 loop: CARQRDSYSGANVLTF. CDR3 coding DNA: TGTGCCCGGCAAAGGGACAGCTACTCTGGGGCCAACGTCCTGACTTTC.